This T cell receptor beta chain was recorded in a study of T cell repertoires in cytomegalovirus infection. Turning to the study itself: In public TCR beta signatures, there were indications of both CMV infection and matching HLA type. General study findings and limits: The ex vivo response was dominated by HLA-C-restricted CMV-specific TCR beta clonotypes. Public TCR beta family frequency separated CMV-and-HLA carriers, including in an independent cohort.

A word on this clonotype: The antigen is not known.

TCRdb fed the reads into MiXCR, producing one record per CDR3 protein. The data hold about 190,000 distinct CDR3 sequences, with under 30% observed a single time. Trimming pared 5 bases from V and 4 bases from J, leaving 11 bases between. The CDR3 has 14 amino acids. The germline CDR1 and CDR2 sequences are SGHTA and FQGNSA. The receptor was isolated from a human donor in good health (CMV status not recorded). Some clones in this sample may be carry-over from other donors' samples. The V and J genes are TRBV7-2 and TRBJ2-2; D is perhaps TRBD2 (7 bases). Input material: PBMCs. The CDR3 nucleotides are TGTGCCAGCAGCGGGGGGGGCGGCACCGGGGAGCTGTTTTTT. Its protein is CASSGGGGTGELFF.